Sequencing of this TCR beta chain was carried out in a study of shared clonotypes between healthy human individuals. The germline V and J ends were trimmed by 6 bases and 3 bases, with 6 bases remaining between them. Germline V CDR1 and CDR2: MDHEN, SYDVKM. This CDR3 is 12 amino acids long. The assay was immunoSEQ multiplex PCR, and TCRdb's table has in-frame clones only and misses some. The sample contains about 520,000 clones, 70% to 80% of which appear only once. The donor cohort consisted entirely of Caucasian adults residing in Nashville, Tennessee. Researchers drew on tens of millions of PBMCs for genomic DNA from unsorted samples.

The V call is TRBV28, the J call TRBJ1-5; D gene uncertain. The sequence was collected from a middle-aged woman in good health. Some clones in this sample may be carry-over from other donors' samples. Sequencing was done on a sample of PBMCs. Written as DNA, the CDR3 is TGTGCCAGCAGGGAGACCAATCAGCCCCAGCATTTT. This gives the protein CASRETNQPQHF.